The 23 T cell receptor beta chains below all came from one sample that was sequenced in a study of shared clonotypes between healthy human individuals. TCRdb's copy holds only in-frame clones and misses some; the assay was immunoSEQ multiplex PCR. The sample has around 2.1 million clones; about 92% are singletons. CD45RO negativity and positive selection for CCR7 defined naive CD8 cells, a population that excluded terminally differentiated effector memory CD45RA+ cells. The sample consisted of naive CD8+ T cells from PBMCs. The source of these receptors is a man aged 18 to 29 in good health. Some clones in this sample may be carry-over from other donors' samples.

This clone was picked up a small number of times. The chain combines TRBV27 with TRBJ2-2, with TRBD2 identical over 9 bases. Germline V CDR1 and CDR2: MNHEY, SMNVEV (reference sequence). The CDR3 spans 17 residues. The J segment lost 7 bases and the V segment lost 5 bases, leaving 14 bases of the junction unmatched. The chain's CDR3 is CASSQGPGAGGFGELFF. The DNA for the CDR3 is TGTGCCAGCAGTCAAGGTCCTGGAGCGGGAGGATTCGGGGAGCTGTTTTTT.

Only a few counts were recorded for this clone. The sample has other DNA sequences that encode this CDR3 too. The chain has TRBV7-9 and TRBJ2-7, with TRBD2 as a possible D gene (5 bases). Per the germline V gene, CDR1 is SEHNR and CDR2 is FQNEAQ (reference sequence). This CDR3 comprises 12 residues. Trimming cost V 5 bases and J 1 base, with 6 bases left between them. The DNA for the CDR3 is TGTGCCAGCAGCCCGGGGTCCTACGAGCAGTACTTC. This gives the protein CASSPGSYEQYF.

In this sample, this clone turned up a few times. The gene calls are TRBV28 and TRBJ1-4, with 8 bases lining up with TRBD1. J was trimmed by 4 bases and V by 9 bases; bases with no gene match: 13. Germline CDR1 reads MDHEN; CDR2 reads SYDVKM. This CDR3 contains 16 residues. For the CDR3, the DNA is TGTGCCAGTACACCCGACAGGGGAAGGGGTAATGAAAAACTGTTTTTT. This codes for CASTPDRGRGNEKLFF.

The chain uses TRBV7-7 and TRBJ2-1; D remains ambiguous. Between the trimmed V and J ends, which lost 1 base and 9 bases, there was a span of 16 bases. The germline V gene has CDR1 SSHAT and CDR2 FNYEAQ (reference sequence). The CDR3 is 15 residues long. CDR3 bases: TGTGCCAGCAGCTTAGATTTTTCTAGGTATCCTGAGCAGTTCTTC. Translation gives CASSLDFSRYPEQFF.

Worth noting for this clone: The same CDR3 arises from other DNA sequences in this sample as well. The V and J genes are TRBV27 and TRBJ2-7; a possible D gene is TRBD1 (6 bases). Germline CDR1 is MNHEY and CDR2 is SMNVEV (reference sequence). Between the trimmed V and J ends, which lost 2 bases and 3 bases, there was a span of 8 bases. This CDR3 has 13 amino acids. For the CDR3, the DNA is TGTGCCAGCAGTTTAGGACAGTTCTACGAGCAGTACTTC. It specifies CASSLGQFYEQYF.

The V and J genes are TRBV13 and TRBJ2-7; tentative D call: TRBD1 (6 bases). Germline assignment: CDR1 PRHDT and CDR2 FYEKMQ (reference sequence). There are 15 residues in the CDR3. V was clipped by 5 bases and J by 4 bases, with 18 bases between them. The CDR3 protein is CASSPPGQIKYEQYF. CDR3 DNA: TGTGCCAGCAGCCCGCCGGGACAAATTAAGTACGAGCAGTACTTC.

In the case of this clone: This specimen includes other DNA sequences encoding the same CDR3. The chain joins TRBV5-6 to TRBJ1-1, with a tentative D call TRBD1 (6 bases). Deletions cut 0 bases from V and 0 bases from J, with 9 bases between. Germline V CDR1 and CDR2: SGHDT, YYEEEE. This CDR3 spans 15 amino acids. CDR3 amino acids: CASSLGGGMNTEAFF. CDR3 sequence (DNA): TGTGCCAGCAGCTTGGGTGGGGGCATGAACACTGAAGCTTTCTTT.

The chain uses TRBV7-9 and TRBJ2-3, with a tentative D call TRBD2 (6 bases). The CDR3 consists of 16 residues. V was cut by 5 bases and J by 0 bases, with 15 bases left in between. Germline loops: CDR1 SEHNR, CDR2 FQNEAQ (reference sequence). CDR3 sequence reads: CASSPREGTSTDTQYF. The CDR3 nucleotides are TGTGCCAGCAGCCCTAGAGAGGGGACTAGCACAGATACGCAGTATTTT.

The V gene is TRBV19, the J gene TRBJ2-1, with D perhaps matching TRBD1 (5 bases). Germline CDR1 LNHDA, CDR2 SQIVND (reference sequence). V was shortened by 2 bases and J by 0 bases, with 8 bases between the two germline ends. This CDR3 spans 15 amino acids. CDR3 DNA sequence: TGTGCCAGTAGTATATACAGGAGCTCCTACAATGAGCAGTTCTTC. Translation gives CASSIYRSSYNEQFF.

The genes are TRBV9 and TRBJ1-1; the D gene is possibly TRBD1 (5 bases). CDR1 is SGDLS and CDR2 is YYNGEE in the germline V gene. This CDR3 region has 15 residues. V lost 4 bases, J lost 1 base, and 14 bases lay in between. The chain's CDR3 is CASSPYRGRNTEAFF. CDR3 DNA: TGTGCCAGCAGCCCCTACCGGGGCCGGAACACTGAAGCTTTCTTT.

Here the CDR3 reads CASSVNASPNEQFF. The CDR3 nucleotides are TGTGCCAGCAGCGTAAACGCATCCCCCAATGAGCAGTTCTTC. The V gene is TRBV9, the J gene TRBJ2-1; D uncertain. CDR1 and CDR2 (germline): SGDLS, YYNGEE. The CDR3 length is 14 residues. Trimming removed 1 base at V and 6 bases at J, with 11 bases between.

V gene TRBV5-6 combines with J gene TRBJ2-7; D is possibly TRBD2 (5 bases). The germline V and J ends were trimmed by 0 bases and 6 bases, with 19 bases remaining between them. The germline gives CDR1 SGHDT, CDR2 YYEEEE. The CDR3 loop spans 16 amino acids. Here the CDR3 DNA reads TGTGCCAGCAGCTTGGAGGCCGCGGGCGTGTATCGCGAGCAGTACTTC. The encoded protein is CASSLEAAGVYREQYF.

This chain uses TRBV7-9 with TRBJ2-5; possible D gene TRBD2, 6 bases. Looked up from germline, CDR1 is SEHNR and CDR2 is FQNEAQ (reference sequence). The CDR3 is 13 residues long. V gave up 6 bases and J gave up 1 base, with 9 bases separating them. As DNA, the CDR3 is TGTGCCAGCAGGGAGGGAATCCAAGAGACCCAGTACTTC. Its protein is CASREGIQETQYF.

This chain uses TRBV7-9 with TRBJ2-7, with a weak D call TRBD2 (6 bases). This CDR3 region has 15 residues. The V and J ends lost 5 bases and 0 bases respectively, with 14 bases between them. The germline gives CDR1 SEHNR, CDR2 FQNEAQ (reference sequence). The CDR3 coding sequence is TGTGCCAGCAGCGCACTGCTCGGGAGCTCCTACGAGCAGTACTTC. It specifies CASSALLGSSYEQYF. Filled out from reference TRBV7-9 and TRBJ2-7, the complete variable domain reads DTGVSQNPRHKITKRGQNVTFRCDPISEHNRLYWYRQTLGQGPEFLTYFQNEAQLEKSRLLSDRFSAERPKGSFSTLEIQRTEQGDSAMYLCASSALLGSSYEQYFGPGTRLTVT.

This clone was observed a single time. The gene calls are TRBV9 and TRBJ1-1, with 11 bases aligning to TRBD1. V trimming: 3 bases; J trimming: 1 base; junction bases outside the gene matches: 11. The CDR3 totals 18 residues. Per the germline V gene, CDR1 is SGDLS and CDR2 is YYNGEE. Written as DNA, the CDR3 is TGTGCCAGCAGCGCGCGAACCGGGACAGGGGGTAAGAACACTGAAGCTTTCTTT. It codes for CASSARTGTGGKNTEAFF.

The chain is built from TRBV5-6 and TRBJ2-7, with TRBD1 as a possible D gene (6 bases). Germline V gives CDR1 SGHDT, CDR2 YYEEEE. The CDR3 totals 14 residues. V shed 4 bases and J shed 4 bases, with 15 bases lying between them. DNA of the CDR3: TGTGCCAGCAGCGGAGACAACAGGGCTTACGAGCAGTACTTC. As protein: CASSGDNRAYEQYF.

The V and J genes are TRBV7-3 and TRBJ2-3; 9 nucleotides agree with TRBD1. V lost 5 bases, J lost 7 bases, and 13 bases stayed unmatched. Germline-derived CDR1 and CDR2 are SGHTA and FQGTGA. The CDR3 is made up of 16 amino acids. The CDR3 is CASSPTGGPSHNTQYF. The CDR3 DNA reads TGTGCCAGCAGCCCAACAGGGGGCCCGAGTCACAATACGCAGTATTTT.

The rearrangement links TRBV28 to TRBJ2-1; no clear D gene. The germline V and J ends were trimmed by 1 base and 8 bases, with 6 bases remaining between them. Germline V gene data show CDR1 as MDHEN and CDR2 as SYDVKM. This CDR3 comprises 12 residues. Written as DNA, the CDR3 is TGTGCCAGCAGTTTATTCAGCGATGAGCAGTTCTTC. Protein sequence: CASSLFSDEQFF.

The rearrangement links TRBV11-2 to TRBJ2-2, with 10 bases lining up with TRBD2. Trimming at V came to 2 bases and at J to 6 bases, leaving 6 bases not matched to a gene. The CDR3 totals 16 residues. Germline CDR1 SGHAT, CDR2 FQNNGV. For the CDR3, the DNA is TGTGCCAGCAGCTTATACCTAGCGGGAGTGCCCGGGGAGCTGTTTTTT. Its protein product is CASSLYLAGVPGELFF.

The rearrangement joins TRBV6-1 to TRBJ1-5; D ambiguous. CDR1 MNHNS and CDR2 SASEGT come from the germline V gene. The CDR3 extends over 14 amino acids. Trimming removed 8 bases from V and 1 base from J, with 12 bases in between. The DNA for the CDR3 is TGTGCCAGCGGGGTACGCGTGAGCAATCAGCCCCAGCATTTT. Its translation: CASGVRVSNQPQHF.

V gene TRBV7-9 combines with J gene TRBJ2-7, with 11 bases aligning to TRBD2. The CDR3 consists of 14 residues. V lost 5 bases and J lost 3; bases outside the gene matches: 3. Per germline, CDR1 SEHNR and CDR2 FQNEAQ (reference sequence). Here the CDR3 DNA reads TGTGCCAGCAGCACTAGCGGGAGCGTCTACGAGCAGTACTTC. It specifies CASSTSGSVYEQYF.

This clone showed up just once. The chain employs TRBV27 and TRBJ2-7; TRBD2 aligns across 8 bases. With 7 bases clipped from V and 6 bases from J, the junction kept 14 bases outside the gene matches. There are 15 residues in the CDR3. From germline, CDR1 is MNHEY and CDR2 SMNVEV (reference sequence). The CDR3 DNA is TGTGCCAGCAATATTCCGGGACGGGGGGGACTCGAGCAGTACTTC. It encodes CASNIPGRGGLEQYF.

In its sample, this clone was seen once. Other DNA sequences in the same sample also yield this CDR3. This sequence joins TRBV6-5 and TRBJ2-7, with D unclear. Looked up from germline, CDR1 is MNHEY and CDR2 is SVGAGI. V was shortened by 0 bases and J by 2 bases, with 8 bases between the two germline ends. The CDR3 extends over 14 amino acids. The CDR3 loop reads CASSYSLGPYEQYF. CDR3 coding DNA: TGTGCCAGCAGTTACTCTCTCGGGCCCTACGAGCAGTACTTC.